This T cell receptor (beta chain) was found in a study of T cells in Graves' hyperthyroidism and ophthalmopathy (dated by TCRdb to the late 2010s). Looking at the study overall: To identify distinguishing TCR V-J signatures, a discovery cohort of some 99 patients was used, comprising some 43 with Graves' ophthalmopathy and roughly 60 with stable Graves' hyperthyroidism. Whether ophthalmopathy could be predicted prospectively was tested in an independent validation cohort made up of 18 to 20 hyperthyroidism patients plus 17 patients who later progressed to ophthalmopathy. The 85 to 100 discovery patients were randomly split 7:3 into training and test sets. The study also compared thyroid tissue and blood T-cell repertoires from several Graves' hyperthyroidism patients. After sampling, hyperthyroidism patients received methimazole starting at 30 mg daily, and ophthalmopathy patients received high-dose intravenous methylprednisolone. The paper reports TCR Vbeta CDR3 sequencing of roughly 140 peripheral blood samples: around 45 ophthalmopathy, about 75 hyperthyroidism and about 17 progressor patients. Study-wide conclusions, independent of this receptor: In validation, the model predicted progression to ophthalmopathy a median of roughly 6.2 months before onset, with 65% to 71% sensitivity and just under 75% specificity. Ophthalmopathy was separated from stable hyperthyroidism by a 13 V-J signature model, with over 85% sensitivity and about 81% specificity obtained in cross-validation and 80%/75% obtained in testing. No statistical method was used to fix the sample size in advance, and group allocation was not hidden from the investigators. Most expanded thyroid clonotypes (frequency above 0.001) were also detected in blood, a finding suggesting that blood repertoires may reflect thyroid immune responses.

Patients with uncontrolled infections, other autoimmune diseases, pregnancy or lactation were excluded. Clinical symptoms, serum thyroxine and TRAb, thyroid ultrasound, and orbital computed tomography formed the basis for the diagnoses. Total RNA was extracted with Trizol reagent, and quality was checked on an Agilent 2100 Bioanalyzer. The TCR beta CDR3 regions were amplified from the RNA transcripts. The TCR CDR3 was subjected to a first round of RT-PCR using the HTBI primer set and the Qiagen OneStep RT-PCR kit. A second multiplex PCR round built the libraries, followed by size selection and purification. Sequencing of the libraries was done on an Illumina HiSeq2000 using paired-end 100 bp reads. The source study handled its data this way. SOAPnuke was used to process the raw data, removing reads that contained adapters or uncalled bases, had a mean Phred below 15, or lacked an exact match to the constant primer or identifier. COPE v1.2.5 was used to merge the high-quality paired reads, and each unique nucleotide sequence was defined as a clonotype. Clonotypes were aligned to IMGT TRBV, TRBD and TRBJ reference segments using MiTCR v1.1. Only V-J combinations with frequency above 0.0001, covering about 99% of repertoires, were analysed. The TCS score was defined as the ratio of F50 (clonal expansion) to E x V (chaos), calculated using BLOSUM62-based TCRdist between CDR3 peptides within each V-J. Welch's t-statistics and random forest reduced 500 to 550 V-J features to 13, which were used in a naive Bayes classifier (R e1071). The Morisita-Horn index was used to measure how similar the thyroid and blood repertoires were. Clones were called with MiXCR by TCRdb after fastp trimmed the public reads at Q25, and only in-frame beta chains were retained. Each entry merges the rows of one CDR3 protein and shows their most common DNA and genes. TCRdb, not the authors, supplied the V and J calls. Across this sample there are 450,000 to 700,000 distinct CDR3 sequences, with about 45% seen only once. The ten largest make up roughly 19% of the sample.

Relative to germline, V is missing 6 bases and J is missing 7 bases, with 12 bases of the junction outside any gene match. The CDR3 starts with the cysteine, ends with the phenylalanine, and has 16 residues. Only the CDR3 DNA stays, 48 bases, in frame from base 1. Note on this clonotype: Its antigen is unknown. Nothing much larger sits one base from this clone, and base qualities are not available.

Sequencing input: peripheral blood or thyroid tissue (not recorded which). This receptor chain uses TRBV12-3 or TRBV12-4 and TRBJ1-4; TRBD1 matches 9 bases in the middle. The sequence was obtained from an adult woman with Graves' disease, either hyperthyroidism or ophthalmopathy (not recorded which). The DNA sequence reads TGTGCCAGCAGCCCGACAGGGGGGTTACGGGGTGAAAAACTGTTTTTT. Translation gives CASSPTGGLRGEKLFF.